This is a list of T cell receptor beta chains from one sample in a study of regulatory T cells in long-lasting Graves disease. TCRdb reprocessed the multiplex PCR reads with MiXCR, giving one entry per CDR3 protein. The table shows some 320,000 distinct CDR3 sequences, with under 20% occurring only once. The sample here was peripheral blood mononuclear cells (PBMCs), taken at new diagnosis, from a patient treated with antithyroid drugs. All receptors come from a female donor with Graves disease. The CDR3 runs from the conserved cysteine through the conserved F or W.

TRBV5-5	CASSFMGREAFF
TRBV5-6	CASYPGASGLGADTQYF
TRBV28	CASTAVGQGVYYGYTF
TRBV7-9	CASSAGGPADTQYF
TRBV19	CASIPPGGYGYTF
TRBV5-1	CASSLRHLERAFF
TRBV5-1	CASSFTTDRGPPNYGYTF
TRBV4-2	CASSQELAGPRFEQFF
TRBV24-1	CATSDLLVNQPQHF
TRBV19	CASRSRPGLSYEQYF
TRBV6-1	CASSPRGANEKLFF
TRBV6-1	CASKEREMAKNIQYF
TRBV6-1	CASSQGGTRGKTQYF
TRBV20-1	CSAGPGGTYEQYF
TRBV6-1	CASTGPLNEQFF
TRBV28	CASKLTDLANYGYTF
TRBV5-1	CASSLRGPGDGYTF
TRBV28	CASSPLDTEAFF
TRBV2	CASSERDRTDTQYF
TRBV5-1	CASSFRAEPSGANVLTF
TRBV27	CASRLAGYSYEQYF
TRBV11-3	CASSLEDRGSGADTQYF
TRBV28	CASTPADLSSYEQYF
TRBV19	CASSARDRVPYGYTF
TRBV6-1	CASKMGLTDTQYF
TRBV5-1	CASSLVPQGMNTEAFF
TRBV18	CASSPLAPESNQPQHF
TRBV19	CASSMALRQEVAEAFF
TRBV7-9	CASSSRDKRSNQPQHF
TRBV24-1	CATSAQYGYTF
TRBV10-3	CATRDREFYEQYF
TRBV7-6	CASSLGPFTEAFF
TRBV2	CASSGYNEQFF
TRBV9	CASSVGGGYYNEQFF
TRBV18	CASKSFQATTGELFF
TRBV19	CASAIDGKRYSNQPQHF
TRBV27	CASSLSISQTGTEPYGYTF
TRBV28	CASSPVGLVLNTGELFF
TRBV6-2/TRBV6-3	CASSYRVIAGVEQFF
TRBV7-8	CASSFQLSPLGGTDTQYF
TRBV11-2	CASSLVFQRGDTQYF
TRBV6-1	CAASLSSYNEQFF
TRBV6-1	CASSEAVGNEQYF
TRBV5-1	CASSPGTVDGYTF
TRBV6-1	CASRSGLAGRNEQFF
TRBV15	CATSGRIFDGYTF
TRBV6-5	CASSYSGTPQETQYF
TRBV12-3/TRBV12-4	CASSLRGGIERTEAFF